Listed below are T cell receptor beta chains from one sample, sequenced in a study of control samples from healthy donors and cancer patients. Repertoires were generated with immunoSEQ multiplex PCR, while TCRdb's copy carries only in-frame clones and drops some. This sample has about 120,000 clones, with over 75% found just once. The sequencing sample was made of blood. All receptors derive from a man in his forties or fifties in good health. The CDR3 runs from the conserved cysteine through the conserved F or W. The D gene is left open where the match is weak. For some rows the clone size is stated as once, few or many, or as a class when expanded; others skip it.

TRBV5-7	NA	TRBJ2-7	NA	TGTGCCAGCAGCTTGGAGGACAGACCCTACGAGCAGTACTTC	CASSLEDRPYEQYF
TRBV9	NA	TRBJ2-2	NA	TGTGCCAGCAGCGTAGTGGGGGGGGGCCCCGGGGAGCTGTTTTTT	CASSVVGGGPGELFF
TRBV10-1	NA	TRBJ2-1	NA	TGCGCCAGCAGTGAGAATAGCGGTGAGCAGTTCTTC	CASSENSGEQFF
TRBV6-5	NA	TRBJ1-2	NA	TGTGCCAGCAGGTTGGGGAATTCTAACTATGGCTACACCTTC	CASRLGNSNYGYTF
TRBV6-2/TRBV6-3	NA	TRBJ1-5	NA	TGTGCCAGCAGTTTCAACAGGAATCAGCCCCAGCATTTT	CASSFNRNQPQHF
TRBV28	NA	TRBJ1-2	NA	TGTGCCAGCAGCCTCCGGGGGGCGGGCGTCTACACCTTC	CASSLRGAGVYTF
TRBV30	TRBD2	TRBJ2-5	NA	TGTGCCTGGAGCCAGCGGGGGGGGCAAGAGACCCAGTACTTC	CAWSQRGGQETQYF
TRBV2	TRBD2	TRBJ2-1	NA	TGTGCCAGCAGTGATACTAGCGGGGGGGCCTTTAACAATGAGCAGTTCTTC	CASSDTSGGAFNNEQFF
TRBV18	TRBD2	TRBJ2-1	NA	TGTGCCAGCTCACCTGGACTAGCGGGATTCAATGAGCAGTTCTTC	CASSPGLAGFNEQFF
TRBV4-1	TRBD2	TRBJ2-1	NA	TGCGCCAGCAGCCAAACGAAGCCGGGACTAGCGGGGGACAATGAGCAGTTCTTC	CASSQTKPGLAGDNEQFF
TRBV19	NA	TRBJ1-1	NA	TGTGCCAGTAACAGAGGACGGTTAACTGAAGCTTTCTTT	CASNRGRLTEAFF
TRBV2	TRBD1	TRBJ2-4	NA	TGTGCCAGCAGGGAGGGACAGGGGGGAAACATTCAGTACTTC	CASREGQGGNIQYF
TRBV20-1	NA	TRBJ1-2	NA	TGCAGTGCTAGAGAGGGCTATGGCTACACCTTC	CSAREGYGYTF
TRBV9	NA	TRBJ2-5	NA	TGTGCCAGCAGCGAAACCGGGGACGACTACCAAGAGACCCAGTACTTC	CASSETGDDYQETQYF
TRBV5-1	TRBD1	TRBJ2-2	NA	TGCGCCAGCAGCACCACAGGGGAAATCACCGGGGAGCTGTTTTTT	CASSTTGEITGELFF
TRBV10-3	NA	TRBJ2-1	NA	TGTGCCATCGCACTAGCTCTTGATGAGCAGTTCTTC	CAIALALDEQFF
TRBV19	NA	TRBJ2-3	NA	TGTGCCAGTACCGTAGGGGGGGGCGACCCAGATACGCAGTATTTT	CASTVGGGDPDTQYF
TRBV10-2	NA	TRBJ1-2	NA	TGCGCCAGCAAGGGTTTAGGCAGATTGGATGGCTACACCTTC	CASKGLGRLDGYTF
TRBV30	NA	TRBJ1-2	NA	TGTGCCTGGAGTGTACGCCAGACTTACTATGGCTACACCTTC	CAWSVRQTYYGYTF
TRBV19	NA	TRBJ1-2	NA	TGTGCCAGTAGTACCAGCGGGATCCCCTATGGCTACACCTTC	CASSTSGIPYGYTF
TRBV5-6	TRBD2	TRBJ2-7	NA	TGTGCCAGCAGCGCGATCCTAGCGGGGGTCACCTACGAGCAGTACTTC	CASSAILAGVTYEQYF
TRBV6-1	TRBD2	TRBJ2-7	NA	TGTGCCAGCAGTGAAGGAGCGGGGGGGCCCCACGAGCAGTACTTC	CASSEGAGGPHEQYF
TRBV19	NA	TRBJ1-3	NA	TGTGCCAGTAGACCCCCAGGCTCTGGAAACACCATATATTTT	CASRPPGSGNTIYF
TRBV14	NA	TRBJ2-3	NA	TGTGCCAGCAGCCAACGGGGGGCCCCCACAGATACGCAGTATTTT	CASSQRGAPTDTQYF
TRBV12-3/TRBV12-4	NA	TRBJ1-1	NA	TGTGCCAGCAGTTTACGACAGAACACTGAAGCTTTCTTT	CASSLRQNTEAFF
TRBV2	NA	TRBJ2-1	once	TGTGCCAGCAGTGCTAGGGTTTACAATGAGCAGTTCTTC	CASSARVYNEQFF
TRBV3-1/TRBV3-2	NA	TRBJ1-5	NA	TGTGCCAGCAGTCCCGACGGGAGTAGCAATCAGCCCCAGCATTTT	CASSPDGSSNQPQHF
TRBV5-1	TRBD2	TRBJ2-3	NA	TGCGCCAGCAGCTTGGTGGCTAGCGGGGGGACAGATACGCAGTATTTT	CASSLVASGGTDTQYF
TRBV19	TRBD1	TRBJ1-5	NA	TGTGCCAGTAGCCTTACAACCTCAGGGGGGTATAGCAATCAGCCCCAGCATTTT	CASSLTTSGGYSNQPQHF
TRBV11-2	TRBD2	TRBJ2-3	once	TGTGCCAGCAGCCGAAGGCGATTTAGCGGGGGGGACACAGATACGCAGTATTTT	CASSRRRFSGGDTDTQYF
TRBV9	NA	TRBJ1-6	NA	TGTGCCAGCAGCGTAGAAGGCACTCGTTCACCCCTCCACTTT	CASSVEGTRSPLHF
TRBV19	TRBD1	TRBJ1-2	NA	TGTGCCACTAGAGGGACAGGACCCCAGGGTGGCTACACCTTC	CATRGTGPQGGYTF
TRBV19	NA	TRBJ1-6	NA	TGTGCCAGTAGTACCGACGGACCGCATTCACCCCTCCACTTT	CASSTDGPHSPLHF
TRBV6-2/TRBV6-3	NA	TRBJ1-2	NA	TGTGCCAGCAGTACTAGGGACTCAGGGTCACTCGGCTACACCTTC	CASSTRDSGSLGYTF
TRBV5-1	TRBD2	TRBJ2-5	NA	TGCGCCAGCAGCTTACGGAGCGGGGGGGCGAGGAGTGAGACCCAGTACTTC	CASSLRSGGARSETQYF
TRBV5-4	TRBD2	TRBJ2-5	NA	TGTGCCAGCAGCCGGACTAGCGGGGGAGGAGAGACCCAGTACTTC	CASSRTSGGGETQYF
TRBV27	NA	TRBJ1-1	once	TGTGCCAGCAGTCCGACCCACCTAGGGGATGTAACTGAAGCTTTCTTT	CASSPTHLGDVTEAFF
TRBV4-1	NA	TRBJ1-4	NA	TGCGCCAGCAGCCAAGATGAACTCGGCAGGGGTTTTCCTGAAAAACTGTTTTTT	CASSQDELGRGFPEKLFF
TRBV2	NA	TRBJ1-5	NA	TGTGCCAGCAGTCTCCAGGGGACGGGCAATCAGCCCCAGCATTTT	CASSLQGTGNQPQHF
TRBV4-1	TRBD1	TRBJ2-5	NA	TGCGCCAGCAGCCAAGGGGACAGGAAGCACCAAGAGACCCAGTACTTC	CASSQGDRKHQETQYF